This T cell receptor beta chain is from a study of radiotherapy plus CTLA-4 blockade in lung cancer. Study details: In about 20% of patients, objective responses were seen; around 34% had disease control.

Ipilimumab-mediated CTLA-4 blockade plus focal radiation was given to patients having chemo-refractory metastatic non-small-cell lung cancer. Data came from immunoSEQ multiplex PCR; TCRdb stores just in-frame clones and leaves some out. This sample has 90,000 to 130,000 clones; roughly four fifths occur once, and the top ten carry about 3.5%. Whole-study results and caveats: After treatment with radiotherapy plus ipilimumab, TCR clones that came from the tumor expanded in blood. Response, reportedly, was best predicted by interferon-beta along with early blood T cell clone dynamics.

About this clone itself: Its antigen is not known.

In germline, CDR1 is LNHDA, CDR2 SQIVND (reference sequence). The CDR3 is 12 amino acids. V shed 7 bases and J shed 7 bases, with 8 bases lying between them. The TCR was taken from a human donor with non-small cell lung cancer that progressed on radiotherapy plus ipilimumab. Some clones in this sample may be carry-over from other donors' samples. The sequenced sample was peripheral blood, obtained from a patient treated with radiotherapy plus ipilimumab. V and J are TRBV19 and TRBJ1-6; D gene uncertain. The CDR3 region has the DNA TGTGCCAGTACTAAGGACAATTCACCCCTCCACTTT. Amino acid sequence: CASTKDNSPLHF.